The clone carrying this T cell receptor (beta chain) has a count of ten or more. The target antigen is unknown. This sample was included in a study of early T cells in non-severe SARS-CoV-2 infection. Study-wide background: With bulk RNA from unsorted whole blood as input, sequencing yielded unpaired chains.

Study-level results: Using VDJdb, the matching emphasized anti-spike CD8 responses while missing private and CD4 specificities.

Unique molecular identifiers were attached to individual cDNA molecules. TCRdb itself ran the 5' RACE reads through MiXCR, one entry per CDR3 protein. The table records some 22,000 distinct CDR3 sequences, approximately 5% of them present only once. The sequence was collected from an adult who was a healthcare worker with PCR-confirmed SARS-CoV-2 infection or an uninfected control (not recorded which). Sequencing was performed on whole blood.

The CDR3 coding sequence is TGTGCAATGGGCCAGGGGAACTACGAGCAGTACTTC. It encodes CAMGQGNYEQYF. This chain connects TRBV10-3 to TRBJ2-7, with a tentative D call TRBD1 (6 bases). The CDR3 loop spans 12 amino acids. In germline, CDR1 is ENHRY, CDR2 SYGVKD.